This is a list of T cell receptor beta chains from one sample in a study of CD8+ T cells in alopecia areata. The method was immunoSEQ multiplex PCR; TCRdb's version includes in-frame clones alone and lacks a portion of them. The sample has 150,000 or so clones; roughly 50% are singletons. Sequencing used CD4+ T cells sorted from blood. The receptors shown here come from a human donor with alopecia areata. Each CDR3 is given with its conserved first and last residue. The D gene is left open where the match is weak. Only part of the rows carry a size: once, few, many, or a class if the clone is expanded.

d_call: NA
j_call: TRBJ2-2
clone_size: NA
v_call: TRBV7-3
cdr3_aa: CASSLRTGVNTGELFF
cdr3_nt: TGTGCCAGCAGCTTACGTACTGGCGTGAACACCGGGGAGCTGTTTTTT

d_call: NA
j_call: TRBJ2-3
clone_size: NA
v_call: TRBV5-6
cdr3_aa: CASLVGSRTDTQYF
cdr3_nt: TGTGCCAGCCTCGTAGGGAGTCGCACAGATACGCAGTATTTT

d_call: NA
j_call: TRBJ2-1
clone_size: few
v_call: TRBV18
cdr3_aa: CASSPRESSYNEQFF
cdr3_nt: TGTGCCAGCTCACCTAGGGAAAGCTCCTACAATGAGCAGTTCTTC

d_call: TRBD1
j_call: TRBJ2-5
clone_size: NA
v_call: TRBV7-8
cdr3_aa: CASSLDREETQYF
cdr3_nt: TGTGCCAGCAGCTTGGACAGGGAAGAGACCCAGTACTTC

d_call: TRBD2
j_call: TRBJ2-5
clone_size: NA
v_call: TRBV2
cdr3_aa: CASRVGTSGRNGETQYF
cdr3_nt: TGTGCCAGCAGAGTAGGGACTAGCGGGAGAAACGGGGAGACCCAGTACTTC

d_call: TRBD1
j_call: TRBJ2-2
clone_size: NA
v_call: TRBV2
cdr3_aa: CASSAGTGGTGELFF
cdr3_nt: TGTGCCAGCAGTGCTGGGACAGGGGGGACCGGGGAGCTGTTTTTT

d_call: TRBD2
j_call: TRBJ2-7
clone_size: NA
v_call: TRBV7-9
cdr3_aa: CASSLPGGRVDEQYF
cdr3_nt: TGTGCCAGCAGCTTACCAGGCGGGAGAGTCGACGAGCAGTACTTC

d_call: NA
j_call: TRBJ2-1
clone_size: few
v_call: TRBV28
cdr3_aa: CASSSDSSTEQFF
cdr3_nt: TGTGCCAGCAGTTCGGACTCCTCGACCGAGCAGTTCTTC

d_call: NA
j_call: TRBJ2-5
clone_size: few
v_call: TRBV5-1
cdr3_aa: CASSTGQNQETQYF
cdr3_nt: TGCGCCAGCAGCACCGGACAGAACCAAGAGACCCAGTACTTC

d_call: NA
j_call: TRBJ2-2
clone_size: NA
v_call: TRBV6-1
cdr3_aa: CASSEDSNAANTGELFF
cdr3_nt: TGTGCCAGCAGTGAAGACAGTAACGCTGCGAACACCGGGGAGCTGTTTTTT

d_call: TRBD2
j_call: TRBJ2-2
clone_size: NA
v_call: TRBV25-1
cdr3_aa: CASSRGGGTNTGELFF
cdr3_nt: TGTGCCAGCAGTCGTGGCGGGGGTACGAACACCGGGGAGCTGTTTTTT

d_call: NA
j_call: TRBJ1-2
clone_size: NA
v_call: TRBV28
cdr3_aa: CASRTIGPYGYTF
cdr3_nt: TGTGCCAGCAGAACGATAGGGCCGTATGGCTACACCTTC

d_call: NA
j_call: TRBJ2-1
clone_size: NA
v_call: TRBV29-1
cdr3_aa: CSVTGTPYNEQFF
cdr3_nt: TGCAGCGTCACCGGGACACCCTACAATGAGCAGTTCTTC

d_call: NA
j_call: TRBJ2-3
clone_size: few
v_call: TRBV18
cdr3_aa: CASSPRGKDTQYF
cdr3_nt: TGTGCCAGCTCACCAAGGGGAAAAGATACGCAGTATTTT

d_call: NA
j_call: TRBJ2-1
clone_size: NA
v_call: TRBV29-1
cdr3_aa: CSVETTGLRYNEQFF
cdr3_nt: TGCAGCGTTGAGACCACGGGACTGCGTTACAATGAGCAGTTCTTC

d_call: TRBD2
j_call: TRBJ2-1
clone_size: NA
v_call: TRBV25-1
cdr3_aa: CASSAVKGLAGANEQFF
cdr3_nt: TGTGCCAGCAGTGCAGTCAAGGGGCTAGCGGGAGCCAATGAGCAGTTCTTC

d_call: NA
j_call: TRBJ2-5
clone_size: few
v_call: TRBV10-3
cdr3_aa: CAIGGVQETQYF
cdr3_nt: TGTGCCATCGGTGGGGTCCAAGAGACCCAGTACTTC

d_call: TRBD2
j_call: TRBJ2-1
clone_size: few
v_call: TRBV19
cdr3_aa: CASSIGPPGLVQFEQFF
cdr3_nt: TGTGCCAGTAGTATAGGGCCCCCGGGACTAGTCCAATTTGAGCAGTTCTTC

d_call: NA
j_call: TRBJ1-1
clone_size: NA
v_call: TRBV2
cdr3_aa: CASRAMFRVSEAFF
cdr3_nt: TGTGCCAGCAGGGCGATGTTCCGAGTGTCGGAAGCTTTCTTT

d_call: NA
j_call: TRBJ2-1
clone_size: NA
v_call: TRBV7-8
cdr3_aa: CASSSQGAEYNEQFF
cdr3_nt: TGTGCCAGCAGCTCGCAAGGGGCGGAATACAATGAGCAGTTCTTC

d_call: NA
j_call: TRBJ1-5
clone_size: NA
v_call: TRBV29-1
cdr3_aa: CSVRGPDSNQPQHF
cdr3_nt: TGCAGCGTTCGGGGTCCGGATAGCAATCAGCCCCAGCATTTT

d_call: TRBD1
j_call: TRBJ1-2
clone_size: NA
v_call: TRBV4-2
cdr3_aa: CASSPTGVYGYTF
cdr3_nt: TGTGCCAGCAGCCCGACAGGGGTATATGGCTACACCTTC

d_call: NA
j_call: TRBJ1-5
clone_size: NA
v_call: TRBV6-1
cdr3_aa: CASSSQPNQPQHF
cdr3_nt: TGTGCCAGCAGTTCTCAGCCCAATCAGCCCCAGCATTTT

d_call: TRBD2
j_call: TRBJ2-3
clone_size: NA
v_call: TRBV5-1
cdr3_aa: CASSLWGLAGGPTDTQYF
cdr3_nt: TGCGCCAGCAGCTTGTGGGGACTAGCGGGAGGACCCACAGATACGCAGTATTTT

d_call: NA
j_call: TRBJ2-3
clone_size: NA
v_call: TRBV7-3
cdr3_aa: CASSPGPSDTQYF
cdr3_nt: TGTGCCAGCAGCCCAGGGCCGTCAGATACGCAGTATTTT

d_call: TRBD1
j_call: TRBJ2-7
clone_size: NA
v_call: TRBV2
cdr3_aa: CASSEVRTGNEQYF
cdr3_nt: TGTGCCAGCAGTGAAGTGAGGACAGGGAACGAGCAGTACTTC

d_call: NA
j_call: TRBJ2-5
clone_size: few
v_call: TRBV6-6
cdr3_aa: CASSRVVGGKQETQYF
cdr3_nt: TGTGCCAGCAGTCGGGTAGTGGGCGGCAAGCAAGAGACCCAGTACTTC

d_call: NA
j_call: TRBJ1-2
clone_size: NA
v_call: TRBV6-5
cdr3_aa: CASSWEPGDYGYTF
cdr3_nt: TGTGCCAGCAGTTGGGAACCAGGGGATTATGGCTACACCTTC

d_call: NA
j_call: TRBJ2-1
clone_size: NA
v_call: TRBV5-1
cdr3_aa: CASSYTQDNEQFF
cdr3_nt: TGCGCCAGCAGCTACACCCAGGACAATGAGCAGTTCTTC

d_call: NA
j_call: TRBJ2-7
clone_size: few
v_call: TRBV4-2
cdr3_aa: CASSQWNGYEQYF
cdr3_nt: TGTGCCAGCAGCCAATGGAATGGATACGAGCAGTACTTC

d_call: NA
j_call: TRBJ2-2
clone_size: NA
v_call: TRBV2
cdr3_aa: CASSAQGPTNTGELFF
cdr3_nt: TGTGCCAGCAGCGCCCAGGGGCCAACAAACACCGGGGAGCTGTTTTTT

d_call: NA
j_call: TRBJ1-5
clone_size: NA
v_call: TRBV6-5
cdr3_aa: CASGPGSPRNQPQHF
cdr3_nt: TGTGCCAGCGGCCCCGGGAGCCCTCGCAATCAGCCCCAGCATTTT

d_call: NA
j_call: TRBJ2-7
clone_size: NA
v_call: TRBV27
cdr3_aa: CASSLFFLMDQYF
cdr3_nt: TGTGCCAGCAGTTTATTCTTTTTGATGGATCAGTACTTC

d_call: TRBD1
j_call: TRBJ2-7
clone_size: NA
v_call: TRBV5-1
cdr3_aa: CASSSGDRVEQYF
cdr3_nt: TGCGCCAGCAGCTCCGGGGACAGGGTCGAGCAGTACTTC

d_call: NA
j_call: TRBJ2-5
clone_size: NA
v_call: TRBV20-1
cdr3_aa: CSAVSLMTQYF
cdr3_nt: TGCAGTGCTGTTAGCCTCATGACCCAGTACTTC

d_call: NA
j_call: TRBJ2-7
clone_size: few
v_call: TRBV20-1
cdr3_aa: CSAGRIYEQYF
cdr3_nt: TGCAGTGCAGGGCGGATTTACGAGCAGTACTTC

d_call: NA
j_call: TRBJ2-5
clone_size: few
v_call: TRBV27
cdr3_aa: CASSERAGETQYF
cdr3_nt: TGTGCCAGCAGTGAAAGGGCGGGGGAGACCCAGTACTTC

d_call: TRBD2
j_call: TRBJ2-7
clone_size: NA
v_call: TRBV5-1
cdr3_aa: CASSPGEGHSYEQYF
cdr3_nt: TGCGCCAGCAGCCCCGGGGAGGGGCACTCCTACGAGCAGTACTTC

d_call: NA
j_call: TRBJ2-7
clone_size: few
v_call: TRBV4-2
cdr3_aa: CASSQDWVDSYEQYF
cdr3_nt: TGTGCCAGCAGCCAAGATTGGGTGGACAGTTACGAGCAGTACTTC

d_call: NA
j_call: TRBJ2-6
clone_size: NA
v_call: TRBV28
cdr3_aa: CASSLVQGMTGANVLTF
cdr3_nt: TGTGCCAGCAGTTTAGTTCAGGGTATGACTGGGGCCAACGTCCTGACTTTC

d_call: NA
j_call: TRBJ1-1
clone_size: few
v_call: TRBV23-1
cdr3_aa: CASSATTRAWGLTEAFF
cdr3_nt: TGCGCCAGCAGCGCAACGACCCGGGCCTGGGGTTTGACTGAAGCTTTCTTT

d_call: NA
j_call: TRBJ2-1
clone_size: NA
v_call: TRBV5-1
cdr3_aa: CASSPQGSSSYNEQFF
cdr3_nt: TGCGCCAGCAGCCCCCAGGGATCAAGCTCCTACAATGAGCAGTTCTTC

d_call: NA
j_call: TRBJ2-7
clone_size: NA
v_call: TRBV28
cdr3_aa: CASSLVGREQYF
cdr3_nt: TGTGCCAGCAGCTTGGTGGGGCGGGAGCAGTACTTC

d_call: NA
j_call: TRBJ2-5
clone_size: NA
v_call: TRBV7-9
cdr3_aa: CASSFRTVARETQYF
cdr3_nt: TGTGCCAGCAGCTTCAGGACTGTTGCGCGAGAGACCCAGTACTTC

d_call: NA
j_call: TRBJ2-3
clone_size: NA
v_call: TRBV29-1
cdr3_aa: CSVAGTSSTDTQYF
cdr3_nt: TGCAGCGTTGCAGGGACATCAAGCACAGATACGCAGTATTTT

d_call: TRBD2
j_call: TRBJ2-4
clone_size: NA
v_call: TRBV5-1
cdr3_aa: CASSPPAGVGKNIQYF
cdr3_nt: TGCGCCAGCAGCCCTCCGGCGGGAGTGGGCAAAAACATTCAGTACTTC

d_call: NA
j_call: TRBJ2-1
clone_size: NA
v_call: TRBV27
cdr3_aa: CAITGKDLREQFF
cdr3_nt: TGTGCCATAACCGGGAAAGACTTACGTGAGCAGTTCTTC

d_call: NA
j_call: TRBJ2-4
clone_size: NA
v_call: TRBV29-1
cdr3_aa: CSVMEGQNIQYF
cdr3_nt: TGCAGCGTCATGGAAGGGCAAAACATTCAGTACTTC

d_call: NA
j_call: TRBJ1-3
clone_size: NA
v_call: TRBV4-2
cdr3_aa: CASSQDQDSYSGNTIYF
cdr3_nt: TGTGCCAGCAGCCAAGATCAAGATAGTTACTCTGGAAACACCATATATTTT

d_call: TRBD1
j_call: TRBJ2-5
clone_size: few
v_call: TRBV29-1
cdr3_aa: CSVAKGTVQETQYF
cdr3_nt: TGCAGCGTCGCCAAAGGGACAGTCCAAGAGACCCAGTACTTC

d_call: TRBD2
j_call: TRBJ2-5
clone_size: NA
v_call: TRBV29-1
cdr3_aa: CSVRTRGLQETQYF
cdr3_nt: TGCAGCGTGAGGACTAGAGGATTACAAGAGACCCAGTACTTC